The clone carrying this T cell receptor (beta chain) was counted a few times. A read error may account for a junction end that differs from germline. The method was immunoSEQ multiplex PCR; TCRdb's version includes in-frame clones alone and lacks a portion of them. This sample carries over 650,000 clones, approximately 87% of them seen once, and the ten largest clones take more than 0.009%. The data derive from a study of shared T cell receptors in the human thymus. The CDR3 is 12 amino acids. The germline V gene has CDR1 SQVTM and CDR2 ANQGSEA. The sample was also linked to a second study, of human thymus T cells.

Sequencing input: thymocytes. This receptor was obtained from a boy under two years old with a congenital heart defect. The chain recombines TRBV29-1 with TRBJ2-5; 11 bases line up with TRBD1. The DNA of the CDR3 is TGCAGCGTCGCGTGGACAGGGGGCGTGCTGGACTTC. This sequence encodes CSVAWTGGVLDF.